This TCR beta chain was identified in a study of cytomegalovirus exposure and HLA in healthy donors. General study results and limits: In a later analysis, productive TCRs from donors in an Asian-associated ancestry cluster reportedly carried fewer N-insertions than the cohort mean.

The CDR3 loop spans 13 amino acids. V trimming: 7 bases; J trimming: 6 bases; junction bases outside the gene matches: 9. The germline gives CDR1 SGHTA, CDR2 FQGNSA. The PCR had 60 Vbeta and 13 Jbeta primers. Clones were sequenced by immunoSEQ multiplex PCR, and TCRdb holds only the in-frame ones, with some missing. The table counts 45,000 to 55,000 clones; 8% to 13% lies in the top ten. Worth noting for this clone: Its matching antigen is unknown.

The chain carries TRBV7-2 and TRBJ2-7; 7 positions agree with TRBD1. Sequences were obtained from PBMCs. The TCR comes from a woman in her forties or fifties in good health and CMV-seropositive. DNA of the CDR3: TGTGCCAGCACTAAAGGGGGCTCTGGCGAGCAGTACTTC. This gives the protein CASTKGGSGEQYF.